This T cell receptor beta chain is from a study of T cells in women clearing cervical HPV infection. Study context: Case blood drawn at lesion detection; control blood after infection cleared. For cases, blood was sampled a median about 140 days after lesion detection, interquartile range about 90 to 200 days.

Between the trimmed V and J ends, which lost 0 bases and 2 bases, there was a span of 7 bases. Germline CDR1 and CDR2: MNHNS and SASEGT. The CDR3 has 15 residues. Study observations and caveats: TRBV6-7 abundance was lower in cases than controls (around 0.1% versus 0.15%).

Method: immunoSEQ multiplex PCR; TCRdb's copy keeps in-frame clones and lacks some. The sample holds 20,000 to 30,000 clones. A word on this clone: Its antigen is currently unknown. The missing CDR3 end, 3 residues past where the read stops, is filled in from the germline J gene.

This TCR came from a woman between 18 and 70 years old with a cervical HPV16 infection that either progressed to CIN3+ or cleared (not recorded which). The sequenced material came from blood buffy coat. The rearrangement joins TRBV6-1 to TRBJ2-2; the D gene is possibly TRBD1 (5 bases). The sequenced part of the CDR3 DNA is TGTGCCAGCAGTGAAGCAGGGGTTAACACCGGGGAG. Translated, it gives CASSEAGVNTGE. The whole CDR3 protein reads CASSEAGVNTGELFF.